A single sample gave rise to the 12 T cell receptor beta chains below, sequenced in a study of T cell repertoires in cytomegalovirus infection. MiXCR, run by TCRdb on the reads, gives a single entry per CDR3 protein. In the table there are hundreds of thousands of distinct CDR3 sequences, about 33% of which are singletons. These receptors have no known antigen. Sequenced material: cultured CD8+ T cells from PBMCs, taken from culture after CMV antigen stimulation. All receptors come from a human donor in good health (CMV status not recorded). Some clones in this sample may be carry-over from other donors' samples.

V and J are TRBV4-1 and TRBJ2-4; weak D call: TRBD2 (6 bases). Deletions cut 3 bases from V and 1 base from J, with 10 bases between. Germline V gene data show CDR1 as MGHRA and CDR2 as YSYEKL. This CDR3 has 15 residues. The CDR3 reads CASSHGSGAKNIQYF. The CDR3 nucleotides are TGCGCCAGCAGCCACGGGAGTGGGGCCAAAAACATTCAGTACTTC.

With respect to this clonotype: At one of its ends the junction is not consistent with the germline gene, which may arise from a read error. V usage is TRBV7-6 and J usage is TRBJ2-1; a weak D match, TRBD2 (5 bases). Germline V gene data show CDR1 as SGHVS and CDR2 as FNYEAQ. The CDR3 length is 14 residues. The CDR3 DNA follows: TGTGCTAGCAGCGACCGGGCCGGGGATGATGAGCAGTTCTTC. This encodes CASSDRAGDDEQFF.

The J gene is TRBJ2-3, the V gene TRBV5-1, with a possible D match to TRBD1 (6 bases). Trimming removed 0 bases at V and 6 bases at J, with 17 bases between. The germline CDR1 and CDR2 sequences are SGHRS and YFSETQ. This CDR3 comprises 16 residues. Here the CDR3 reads CASSLDGWGPTDTQYF. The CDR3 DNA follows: TGCGCCAGCAGCTTGGACGGGTGGGGGCCCACCGATACGCAGTATTTT.

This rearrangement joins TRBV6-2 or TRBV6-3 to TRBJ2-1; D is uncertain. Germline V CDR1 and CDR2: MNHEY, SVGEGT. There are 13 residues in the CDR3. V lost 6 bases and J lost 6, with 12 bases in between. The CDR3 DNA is TGTGCCAGCAGCGGACCACCGAGCAATGAGCAGTTCTTC. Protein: CASSGPPSNEQFF.

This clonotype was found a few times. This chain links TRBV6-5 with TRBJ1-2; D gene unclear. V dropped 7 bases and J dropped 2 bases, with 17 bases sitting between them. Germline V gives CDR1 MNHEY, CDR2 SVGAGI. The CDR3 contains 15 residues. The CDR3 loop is CASTDYTFPNYGYTF. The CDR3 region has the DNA TGTGCCAGCACCGACTACACCTTCCCCAACTATGGCTACACCTTC.

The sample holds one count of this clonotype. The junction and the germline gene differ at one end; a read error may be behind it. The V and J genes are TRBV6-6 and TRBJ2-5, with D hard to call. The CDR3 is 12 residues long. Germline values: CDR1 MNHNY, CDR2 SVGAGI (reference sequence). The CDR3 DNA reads TGTGCCAGCGGTTACTGGCCTGAGGCCCAGTACTTC. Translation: CASGYWPEAQYF.

CDR3 sequence reads: CASSLVWPVDEQFF. In DNA, the CDR3 is TGTGCCAGCAGCTTGGTTTGGCCAGTGGATGAGCAGTTCTTC. This sequence joins TRBV5-6 and TRBJ2-1, with no clear D. The CDR3 consists of 14 residues. CDR1 is SGHDT and CDR2 is YYEEEE in the germline V gene. V lost 0 bases and J lost 8, with 12 bases in between.

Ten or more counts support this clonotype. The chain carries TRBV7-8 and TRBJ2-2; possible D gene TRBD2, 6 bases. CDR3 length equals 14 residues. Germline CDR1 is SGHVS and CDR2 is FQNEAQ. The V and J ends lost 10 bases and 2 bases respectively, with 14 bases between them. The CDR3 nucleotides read TGTGCCACTTTCGGAGGGAGAAACACCGGGGAGCTGTTTTTT. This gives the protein CATFGGRNTGELFF.

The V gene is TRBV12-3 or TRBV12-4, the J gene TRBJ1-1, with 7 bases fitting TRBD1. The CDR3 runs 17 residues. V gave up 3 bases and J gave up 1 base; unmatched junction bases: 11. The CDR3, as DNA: TGTGCCAGCAGTTTCCCCTCCCAGACAGGGACGAACACTGAAGCTTTCTTT. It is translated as CASSFPSQTGTNTEAFF.

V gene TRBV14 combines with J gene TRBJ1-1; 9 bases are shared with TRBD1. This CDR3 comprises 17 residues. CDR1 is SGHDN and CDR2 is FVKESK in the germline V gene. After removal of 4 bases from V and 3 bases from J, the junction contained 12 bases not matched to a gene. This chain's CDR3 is CASSRRGQGLWDTEAFF. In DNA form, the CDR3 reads TGTGCCAGCAGCCGGCGGGGACAGGGACTCTGGGACACTGAAGCTTTCTTT. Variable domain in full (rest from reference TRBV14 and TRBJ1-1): EAGVTQFPSHSVIEKGQTVTLRCDPISGHDNLYWYRRVMGKEIKFLLHFVKESKQDESGMPNNRFLAERTGGTYSTLKVQPAELEDSGVYFCASSRRGQGLWDTEAFFGQGTRLTVV.

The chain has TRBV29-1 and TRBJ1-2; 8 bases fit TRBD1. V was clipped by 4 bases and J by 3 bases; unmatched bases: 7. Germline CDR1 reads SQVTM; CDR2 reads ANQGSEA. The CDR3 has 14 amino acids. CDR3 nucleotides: TGCAGCGTTGTCCCCGGGACAGGTGACTATGGCTACACCTTC. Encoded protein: CSVVPGTGDYGYTF.

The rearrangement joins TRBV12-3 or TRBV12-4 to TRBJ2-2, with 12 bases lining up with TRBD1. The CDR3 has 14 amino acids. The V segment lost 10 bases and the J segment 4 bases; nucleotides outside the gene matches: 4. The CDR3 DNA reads TGTGCCACCTTGGGACAGGGGGCCACCGGGGAGCTGTTTTTT. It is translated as CATLGQGATGELFF.